Below are 10 T cell receptor beta chains sequenced from a single sample in a study of shared clonotypes between healthy human individuals. Naive CD8 cells were CD45RO-negative, positively selected for CCR7, excluding terminally differentiated effector memory CD45RA+ cells. Generated by immunoSEQ multiplex PCR, the TCRdb table keeps only in-frame clones and is missing some. The sample lists about 590,000 clones; less than 97% were seen once. Sequenced sample: naive CD8+ T cells sorted from blood. The source is a woman in her thirties in good health.

The chain's CDR3 is CASSIGWQGQETQYF. The CDR3, as DNA: TGTGCCAGTAGTATTGGGTGGCAGGGCCAAGAGACCCAGTACTTC. The chain recombines TRBV19 with TRBJ2-5; tentative D call: TRBD1 (5 bases). The germline CDR1 and CDR2 sequences are LNHDA and SQIVND (reference sequence). Trimming pared 3 bases from V and 1 base from J, leaving 12 bases between. This CDR3 contains 15 residues.

This rearrangement joins TRBV29-1 to TRBJ2-7; a possible D gene is TRBD1 (5 bases). CDR3 length equals 13 residues. Trimming took 7 bases from V and 3 from J, leaving 16 bases between them. From germline, CDR1 is SQVTM and CDR2 ANQGSEA. CDR3 DNA: TGCAGCGGGGGCGGCGCCCCGGGCTACGAGCAGTACTTC. Amino acids: CSGGGAPGYEQYF.

This sequence joins TRBV27 and TRBJ2-3; either TRBD1 or TRBD2 may fit D (6 bases each). From germline, CDR1 is MNHEY and CDR2 SMNVEV (reference sequence). The CDR3 spans 16 residues. V was shortened by 6 bases and J by 0 bases, with 16 bases between the two germline ends. The CDR3 bases are TGTGCCAGCAGCCCCTTAAGGGGGGCGAGCACAGATACGCAGTATTTT. Translating gives CASSPLRGASTDTQYF.

The chain couples TRBV30 to TRBJ2-2; the D gene is possibly TRBD2 (6 bases). Per germline, CDR1 GTSNPN and CDR2 SVGIG (reference sequence). Trimming shortened V by 5 bases and J by 3 bases, and 13 bases separated the two germline ends. CDR3 size: 14 residues. The CDR3 sequence is CAWGSWEDTGELFF. CDR3 nucleotides: TGTGCCTGGGGGAGTTGGGAGGACACCGGGGAGCTGTTTTTT.

This chain links TRBV11-2 with TRBJ2-7; D unresolved. Looked up from germline, CDR1 is SGHAT and CDR2 is FQNNGV. This CDR3 has 13 residues. The germline V and J ends were trimmed by 1 base and 6 bases, with 10 bases remaining between them. CDR3 nucleotides: TGTGCCAGCAGCTTAGGGGTAGGGCTCGAGCAGTACTTC. The encoded protein is CASSLGVGLEQYF.

The chain recombines TRBV5-8 with TRBJ2-7; D remains unclear. Germline loops: CDR1 SGHTS, CDR2 YDEGEE. The CDR3 is 13 residues long. V shed 3 bases and J shed 7 bases, with 14 bases lying between them. Written as DNA, the CDR3 is TGTGCCAGCAGCTACGAAAGCTTTCTTGAGCAGTACTTC. Its protein is CASSYESFLEQYF.

The rearrangement joins TRBV27 to TRBJ2-7; possibly TRBD1 or TRBD2 for D (6 bases each). Germline CDR1 reads MNHEY; CDR2 reads SMNVEV (reference sequence). V was cut by 0 bases and J by 3 bases, with 15 bases left in between. The CDR3 is 16 amino acids. The CDR3 DNA sequence: TGTGCCAGCAGTTTATCAATGGGGGGCTACGACTACGAGCAGTACTTC. Amino acids: CASSLSMGGYDYEQYF.

The chain recombines TRBV5-6 with TRBJ2-7; 9 bases match TRBD2. The V gene end was trimmed by 4 bases and the J gene end by 5 bases; junction bases not matched to a gene: 10. Germline V gene data show CDR1 as SGHDT and CDR2 as YYEEEE. This CDR3 contains 15 residues. The CDR3 nucleotides are TGTGCCAGCAGCCCCGGCGGGGGGGCACTTCACGAGCAGTACTTC. This translates into CASSPGGGALHEQYF.

The CDR3 spells CASSLWIGAEEKLFF. The DNA for the CDR3 is TGTGCCAGCAGTTTGTGGATCGGGGCGGAGGAAAAACTGTTTTTT. The gene calls are TRBV5-5 and TRBJ1-4; D might be TRBD1 (5 bases). Trimming pared 5 bases from V and 8 bases from J, leaving 19 bases between. The germline CDR1 and CDR2 sequences are SGHKS and YYEKEE (reference sequence). The CDR3 sequence is 15 residues long. The full variable domain, rest sourced from reference TRBV5-5 and TRBJ1-4, is DAGVTQSPTHLIKTRGQQVTLRCSPISGHKSVSWYQQVLGQGPQFIFQYYEKEERGRGNFPDRFSARQFPNYSSELNVNALLLGDSALYLCASSLWIGAEEKLFFGSGTQLSVL.

V usage is TRBV6-1 and J usage is TRBJ2-5, with TRBD1 as a possible D gene (7 bases). The CDR3 contains 17 residues. V was trimmed by 0 bases and J by 0 bases, leaving 14 bases between them. The germline gives CDR1 MNHNS, CDR2 SASEGT. CDR3 nucleotide sequence: TGTGCCAGCAGTGAAGCTGGACCAGGGGGGTACCAAGAGACCCAGTACTTC. It yields the protein CASSEAGPGGYQETQYF.